Below, 27 T cell receptor beta chains from the same sample are listed, as sequenced in a study of cytotoxic CD8 clonotypes in ibrutinib-treated CLL. Assay: immunoSEQ multiplex PCR; the TCRdb copy retains only in-frame clones and omits some. The sample carries about 50,000 clones, roughly 85% recorded once. The source material was PBMCs, sampled after 24 months of ibrutinib treatment. These receptors were obtained from a human donor with chronic lymphocytic leukemia.

The V and J genes are TRBV11-1 and TRBJ2-7; 10 nucleotides agree with TRBD2. CDR3 length: 16 amino acids. V shed 3 bases and J 5 bases; nucleotides not matched to a gene: 10. Germline-derived CDR1 and CDR2 are SGHAT and FQDESV (reference sequence). Here the CDR3 DNA reads TGTGCCAGCAGCTTCAGTCCGTTTAGCGGGAGGAACGAGCAGTACTTC. It is translated as CASSFSPFSGRNEQYF.

The chain uses TRBV2 and TRBJ2-3; tentatively, D is TRBD1 (6 bases). Trimming removed 8 bases at V and 6 bases at J, with 15 bases between. CDR1 is SNHLY and CDR2 is FYNNEI in the germline V gene. The CDR3 spans 13 residues. Here the CDR3 DNA reads TGTGCCAGCCCACCAGGGGACACGGATACGCAGTATTTT. It specifies CASPPGDTDTQYF.

The chain links TRBV6-1 to TRBJ2-7; D ambiguous. This CDR3 contains 12 residues. Deletions cut 8 bases from V and 4 bases from J, with 12 bases between. Germline V gene sequence: CDR1 MNHNS, CDR2 SASEGT. The CDR3 spells CASASPLYEQYF. The DNA for the CDR3 is TGTGCCAGCGCATCTCCTTTATACGAGCAGTACTTC.

The V gene is TRBV11-2, the J gene TRBJ2-3, with 7 bases matching TRBD2. The CDR3 has 13 residues. Germline lookup yields CDR1 SGHAT and CDR2 FQNNGV. After removal of 3 bases from V and 6 bases from J, the junction contained 3 bases not matched to a gene. Written as DNA, the CDR3 is TGTGCCAGCAGCTTGTGGGAGGGGGATACGCAGTATTTT. This encodes CASSLWEGDTQYF. Based on the CDR3 plus reference TRBV11-2 and TRBJ2-3, the full variable domain is EAGVAQSPRYKIIEKRQSVAFWCNPISGHATLYWYQQILGQGPKLLIQFQNNGVVDDSQLPKDRFSAERLKGVDSTLKIQPAKLEDSAVYLCASSLWEGDTQYFGPGTRLTVL.

The rearrangement joins TRBV9 to TRBJ2-1, with TRBD2 identical over 8 bases. The V gene's germline CDR1 is SGDLS and CDR2 YYNGEE. The CDR3 is made up of 15 amino acids. After removal of 3 bases from V and 3 bases from J, the junction contained 5 bases not matched to a gene. CDR3: CASSASGYRYNEQFF. The CDR3 bases are TGTGCCAGCAGCGCTAGCGGGTATCGCTACAATGAGCAGTTCTTC.

The V call is TRBV21-1, the J call TRBJ2-7; whether TRBD1, the table's D call, matches the DNA was not checked. TRBV21-1 is a recognized pseudogene. The CDR3 length is 15 residues. CDR3 sequence: CASSIRTGDSYEQYF. The CDR3, as DNA: TGTGCCAGCAGCATAAGGACAGGGGACTCCTACGAGCAGTACTTC.

The V and J genes are TRBV28 and TRBJ2-7; 7 nucleotides agree with TRBD2. This CDR3 is 12 amino acids long. The germline V gene encodes CDR1 MDHEN and CDR2 SYDVKM. The ends lost 5 bases at V and 8 bases at J; junction bases unmatched: 6. The CDR3 sequence is CASSGTTVKQYF. In DNA, the CDR3 is TGTGCCAGCAGTGGGACTACCGTTAAGCAGTACTTC. The full variable domain, in which reference TRBV28 and TRBJ2-7 provide the parts outside the CDR3, is DVKVTQSSRYLVKRTGEKVFLECVQDMDHENMFWYRQDPGLGLRLIYFSYDVKMKEKGDIPEGYSVSREKKERFSLILESASTNQTSMYLCASSGTTVKQYFGPGTRLTVT.

V is TRBV9 and J is TRBJ2-5; D is ambiguous. V lost 1 base and J 7 bases, leaving 17 bases between the germline ends. CDR1 is SGDLS and CDR2 is YYNGEE in the germline V gene. The CDR3 loop spans 15 amino acids. This CDR3 reads CASSVTSAPLATQYF. In DNA form, the CDR3 reads TGTGCCAGCAGCGTAACGTCTGCCCCCCTGGCGACCCAGTACTTC.

This clone occurred a few times. The genes are TRBV5-1 and TRBJ1-1; the D gene is possibly TRBD1 (5 bases). CDR3 size: 14 residues. Trimming cost V 0 bases and J 10 bases, with 16 bases left between them. Per germline, CDR1 SGHRS and CDR2 YFSETQ. The CDR3 region is CASSLAGAPGVAFF. The CDR3 nucleotides are TGCGCCAGCAGCTTGGCTGGGGCCCCAGGTGTAGCTTTCTTT.

This clone is a singleton in its sample. The rearrangement uses TRBV5-6 and TRBJ2-3; D may correspond to TRBD1 or TRBD2 (5 bases each). Trimming cost V 2 bases and J 3 bases, with 13 bases left between them. This CDR3 has 15 residues. Germline CDR1 SGHDT, CDR2 YYEEEE. The CDR3 region is CASSFIGGETDTQYF. CDR3 DNA: TGTGCCAGCAGCTTCATTGGGGGAGAGACAGATACGCAGTATTTT.

The chain links TRBV7-8 to TRBJ2-5; 7 bases map to TRBD2. The J segment lost 6 bases and the V segment lost 5 bases, leaving 15 bases of the junction unmatched. This CDR3 is built from 16 residues. Germline V gives CDR1 SGHVS, CDR2 FQNEAQ. The CDR3 loop reads CASSLNRYAGVKTQYF. The CDR3 region has the DNA TGTGCCAGCAGCCTAAACCGCTACGCGGGAGTCAAGACCCAGTACTTC.

The J gene is TRBJ2-7, the V gene TRBV5-1, with D hard to call. The germline CDR1 and CDR2 sequences are SGHRS and YFSETQ. V was clipped by 0 bases and J by 3 bases, with 13 bases between them. The CDR3 has 15 amino acids. CDR3 coding DNA: TGCGCCAGCAGCTTGGGGGCAGGTTTCGGCTACGAGCAGTACTTC. This codes for CASSLGAGFGYEQYF.

The V and J genes are TRBV29-1 and TRBJ1-1; the D gene is possibly TRBD1 (6 bases). The V gene's germline CDR1 is SQVTM and CDR2 ANQGSEA. CDR3 length: 13 residues. V was trimmed by 7 bases and J by 8 bases, leaving 20 bases between them. CDR3 sequence reads: CSGLQGSQWEAFF. In DNA form, the CDR3 reads TGCAGCGGATTACAGGGTTCCCAATGGGAAGCTTTCTTT.

The gene calls are TRBV30 and TRBJ1-1; TRBD1 aligns across 9 bases. There are 13 residues in the CDR3. Germline V gene data show CDR1 as GTSNPN and CDR2 as SVGIG (reference sequence). V shed 0 bases, J shed 11 bases, and the junction held 7 bases outside the gene matches. The CDR3, as DNA: TGTGCCTGGAGTGTACGTACAGGGGGCTGGGCTTTCTTT. It encodes CAWSVRTGGWAFF.

The genes are TRBV6-6 and TRBJ1-5; 7 nucleotides match TRBD1. This CDR3 has 14 residues. CDR1 and CDR2 (germline): MNHNY, SVGAGI (reference sequence). The V and J ends lost 6 bases and 0 bases, in that order; junction bases with no gene match: 2. DNA for the CDR3: TGTGCCAGCAGCCGGGACAGTAGCAATCAGCCCCAGCATTTT. Translated, it gives CASSRDSSNQPQHF.

In this sample, this clone turned up once. The rearrangement joins TRBV7-2 to TRBJ2-3, with 8 bases fitting TRBD2. Unmatched junction bases numbered 10, after V lost 5 bases and J lost 0 bases. Germline V gene sequence: CDR1 SGHTA, CDR2 FQGNSA. The CDR3 has 17 amino acids. CDR3 region: CASSPARLAQSTDTQYF. DNA of the CDR3: TGTGCCAGCAGCCCCGCACGACTAGCGCAGAGCACAGATACGCAGTATTTT.

This chain connects TRBV5-5 to TRBJ1-2; no definite D call. Germline-derived CDR1 and CDR2 are SGHKS and YYEKEE (reference sequence). The CDR3 spans 13 residues. Between the trimmed V and J ends, which lost 4 bases and 4 bases, there was a span of 11 bases. In DNA form, the CDR3 reads TGTGCCAGCAGCCCATGGGGAGGCTATGGCTACACCTTC. As protein: CASSPWGGYGYTF. Looking up the rest from reference TRBV5-5 and TRBJ1-2 gives the full variable domain: DAGVTQSPTHLIKTRGQQVTLRCSPISGHKSVSWYQQVLGQGPQFIFQYYEKEERGRGNFPDRFSARQFPNYSSELNVNALLLGDSALYLCASSPWGGYGYTFGSGTRLTVV.

This chain joins TRBV5-1 and TRBJ2-2, with TRBD2 identical over 14 bases. This CDR3 is built from 18 residues. Germline V lookup: CDR1 SGHRS, CDR2 YFSETQ. V gave up 4 bases and J gave up 5 bases; unmatched junction bases: 10. The CDR3 sequence is CASSLSPGTSGRTGELFF. The CDR3 nucleotides are TGCGCCAGCAGCCTGAGTCCCGGGACTAGCGGGAGAACCGGGGAGCTGTTTTTT.

The chain couples TRBV10-1 to TRBJ2-1; 11 bases are shared with TRBD1. This CDR3 comprises 13 residues. The V segment lost 5 bases and the J segment 9 bases; nucleotides outside the gene matches: 3. Germline V lookup: CDR1 WNHNN, CDR2 SYGVQD (reference sequence). CDR3 amino acids: CASSRTGGGEQFF. The DNA for the CDR3 is TGCGCCAGCAGTCGGACAGGGGGCGGTGAGCAGTTCTTC.

The V gene is TRBV6-5, the J gene TRBJ2-7; a possible D gene is TRBD2 (5 bases). Germline V gene sequence: CDR1 MNHEY, CDR2 SVGAGI. CDR3 size: 16 residues. Trimming cost V 0 bases and J 4 bases, with 16 bases left between them. The CDR3 DNA is TGTGCCAGCAGTTACTCCTCCGCGGCAACGGGGTACGAGCAGTACTTC. It is translated as CASSYSSAATGYEQYF.

This rearrangement joins TRBV19 to TRBJ2-3; 8 positions agree with TRBD2. This CDR3 contains 17 residues. Per germline, CDR1 LNHDA and CDR2 SQIVND (reference sequence). V shed 3 bases, J shed 0 bases, and the junction held 8 bases outside the gene matches. DNA for the CDR3: TGTGCCAGTAGTATTGCTTTTAAGCGGGGGAGCACAGATACGCAGTATTTT. Translating gives CASSIAFKRGSTDTQYF.

The CDR3 is CAWSVPGQGGSPLHF. In DNA form, the CDR3 reads TGTGCCTGGAGTGTACCGGGACAGGGCGGTTCACCCCTCCACTTT. The rearrangement joins TRBV30 to TRBJ1-6; 9 positions match TRBD1. The CDR3 runs 15 residues. J was trimmed by 9 bases and V by 0 bases; bases with no gene match: 6. Looked up from germline, CDR1 is GTSNPN and CDR2 is SVGIG (reference sequence).

The chain carries TRBV14 and TRBJ1-5, with 7 bases fitting TRBD1. V gave up 4 bases and J gave up 3 bases; unmatched junction bases: 3. CDR1 SGHDN and CDR2 FVKESK come from the germline V gene. This CDR3 has 14 residues. CDR3 region: CASSPTGFNQPQHF. CDR3 sequence (DNA): TGTGCCAGCAGCCCGACAGGGTTCAATCAGCCCCAGCATTTT.

The V and J genes are TRBV7-8 and TRBJ1-5; no clear D gene. Germline CDR1 reads SGHVS; CDR2 reads FQNEAQ. Trimming stripped 1 base from V and 0 bases from J, with 7 bases between. This CDR3 contains 15 residues. Here the CDR3 reads CASSLEQISNQPQHF. CDR3 coding DNA: TGTGCCAGCAGCTTAGAACAGATTAGCAATCAGCCCCAGCATTTT.

This clone was seen only a few times. The chain uses TRBV7-2 and TRBJ2-6; perhaps TRBD1 as D (5 bases). The CDR3 runs to 18 residues. Trimming took off 1 base at V and 0 bases at J, with 13 bases between the two ends. Germline lookup yields CDR1 SGHTA and CDR2 FQGNSA. The CDR3 is CASSLDGAQFSGANVLTF. The DNA for the CDR3 is TGTGCCAGCAGCTTAGATGGGGCCCAGTTCTCTGGGGCCAACGTCCTGACTTTC.

V is TRBV18 and J is TRBJ2-3; 7 nucleotides agree with TRBD2. V shed 2 bases, J shed 3 bases, and the junction held 8 bases outside the gene matches. In germline, CDR1 is KGHSH, CDR2 LQKENI. The CDR3 is 16 residues long. In DNA form, the CDR3 reads TGTGCCAGCTCACCAAAGGCTAGCGGCACGACAGATACGCAGTATTTT. This codes for CASSPKASGTTDTQYF.

The chain employs TRBV5-4 and TRBJ2-5; possibly TRBD1 for D (7 bases). The V gene lost 1 base and the J gene lost 3 bases, with 22 bases spanning the gap. CDR1 is SGHNT, CDR2 YYREEE, per germline (reference sequence). This CDR3 has 18 residues. The CDR3 coding sequence is TGTGCCAGCAGCTTGAATCGCATCAAGACAGGGAGGAAAGAGACCCAGTACTTC. It codes for CASSLNRIKTGRKETQYF. Full variable domain (rest looked up from reference TRBV5-4 and TRBJ2-5): ETGVTQSPTHLIKTRGQQVTLRCSSQSGHNTVSWYQQALGQGPQFIFQYYREEENGRGNFPPRFSGLQFPNYSSELNVNALELDDSALYLCASSLNRIKTGRKETQYFGPGTRLLVL.